Sequencing of this TCR beta chain was carried out in a study of blood T cell repertoires in COVID-19. Clones were read by immunoSEQ multiplex PCR, and TCRdb kept only the in-frame ones, dropping some. The table has approximately 200,000 clones, less than 90% seen once. This CDR3 has 14 amino acids. The ends were cut back, 3 bases at V and 1 base at J, with 8 bases in the middle. Germline CDR1 and CDR2: SGHDT and YYEEEE. The sequenced sample consisted of peripheral blood. The chain employs TRBV5-6 and TRBJ1-5; the D gene is possibly TRBD1 (6 bases). This clonotype was sampled from a woman over 75 with COVID-19, enrolled during active disease. CDR3 DNA: TGTGCCAGCAGCTCCGGACAGAGCAATCAGCCCCAGCATTTT. Protein: CASSSGQSNQPQHF.